This T cell receptor (beta chain) appears in the sequencing data of a study of T cells in Graves' hyperthyroidism and ophthalmopathy. Study summary: Prior to any treatment, at the point of initial diagnosis, peripheral blood was collected.

The source material, RNA transcripts, was used to amplify TCR beta CDR3 regions. The primer set for the first-round RT-PCR of the TCR CDR3 was HTBI. Using its own MiXCR run on the multiplex PCR reads, TCRdb lists one record per CDR3 protein. This sample has about 200,000 distinct CDR3 sequences; around 16% occur once, and the top ten carry around 52%. Trimming removed 0 bases at V and 4 bases at J, with 13 bases between. Germline values: CDR1 SGHRS, CDR2 YFSETQ. The CDR3 covers 15 residues. The chain is built from TRBV5-1 and TRBJ1-1; D uncertain. The sequenced material came from blood. The clonotype comes from a woman aged 45 to 65 with Graves' hyperthyroidism. The CDR3 DNA reads as TGCGCCAGCAGCTTGGTGGTTCCGCAGTTCACTGAAGCTTTCTTT. It yields the protein CASSLVVPQFTEAFF.